The rows below give T cell receptor beta chains drawn from one sample of a study of graft-versus-host responses after intestinal transplantation. TCRdb's copy holds only in-frame clones and misses some; the assay was immunoSEQ multiplex PCR. Seen here are 13,000 to 15,000 clones, around 96% observed once, and the top ten hold 0.55% to 0.9%. Here the sequenced sample was PBMCs, taken 9 days after transplant. The receptors here all came from a human patient who received an intestinal transplant, so some T cells may come from the graft donor. Each CDR3 is given with its conserved first and last residue. The order of the fields is V gene, D gene, clone size, J gene, CDR3 protein, CDR3 DNA. The D gene is left open where the match is weak. The size entry is marked missing in some rows and otherwise reads once, few, many or a size class.

>TRBV9|-|-|TRBJ1-2
CASSGPWGERGYGYTF
TGTGCCAGCAGCGGACCTTGGGGGGAGAGGGGCTATGGCTACACCTTC
>TRBV28|-|-|TRBJ1-5
CASSLPNQPQHF
TGTGCCAGCAGTTTACCGAATCAGCCCCAGCATTTT
>TRBV27|TRBD1|-|TRBJ2-7
CASSLGTGDSYEQYF
TGTGCCAGCAGTCTCGGGACAGGGGACTCCTACGAGCAGTACTTC
>TRBV23-1|-|-|TRBJ2-7
CASSQPDRQAHEQYF
TGCGCCAGCAGTCAACCGGATCGACAGGCCCACGAGCAGTACTTC
>TRBV7-9|TRBD2|-|TRBJ2-5
CASSLLLADQETQYF
TGTGCCAGCAGCTTATTACTAGCGGACCAAGAGACCCAGTACTTC
>TRBV27|-|once|TRBJ1-1
CASSSPSMNTEAFF
TGTGCCAGCAGTTCGCCATCCATGAACACTGAAGCTTTCTTT
>TRBV27|-|-|TRBJ1-5
CASSLGGRSNQPQHF
TGTGCCAGCAGTTTAGGGGGGCGCAGCAATCAGCCCCAGCATTTT
>TRBV4-1|TRBD1|-|TRBJ1-1
CASSQGDRVGTEAFF
TGCGCCAGCAGCCAAGGGGACAGGGTCGGTACTGAAGCTTTCTTT
>TRBV4-1|-|once|TRBJ2-6
CASSQSTGANVLTF
TGCGCCAGCAGCCAGTCCACTGGGGCCAACGTCCTGACTTTC
>TRBV30|-|-|TRBJ2-7
CACTSDTNLYEQYF
TGTGCCTGTACCTCGGACACTAATCTCTACGAGCAGTACTTC
>TRBV30|-|-|TRBJ2-7
CAWSWASGVYEQYF
TGTGCCTGGAGTTGGGCCTCAGGGGTTTACGAGCAGTACTTC
>TRBV9|-|-|TRBJ1-2
CASSVGSNYGYTF
TGTGCCAGCAGCGTAGGGTCCAACTATGGCTACACCTTC
>TRBV7-9|-|-|TRBJ1-1
CASSSSSEAFF
TGTGCCAGCAGCTCCTCGTCTGAAGCTTTCTTT
>TRBV19|-|-|TRBJ1-1
CASSIQGGFPEAFF
TGTGCCAGTAGTATACAGGGAGGATTTCCTGAAGCTTTCTTT
>TRBV6-5|-|-|TRBJ2-7
CASSYGVSSYEQYF
TGTGCCAGCAGTTACGGGGTTTCCTCCTACGAGCAGTACTTC
>TRBV11-2|-|-|TRBJ2-7
CASSLEAQPYEQYF
TGTGCCAGCAGCTTAGAAGCACAGCCCTACGAGCAGTACTTC
>TRBV27|-|-|TRBJ2-1
CASSSGLRRGEQFF
TGTGCCAGCAGTTCCGGTCTCAGGAGGGGTGAGCAGTTCTTC
>TRBV4-1|-|-|TRBJ1-1
CASSQMGNTEAFF
TGCGCCAGCAGCCAAATGGGGAACACTGAAGCTTTCTTT
>TRBV29-1|TRBD2|-|TRBJ2-7
CSVGAGTSSTQYF
TGCAGCGTTGGTGCCGGGACTAGCTCCACGCAGTACTTC
>TRBV2|TRBD1|-|TRBJ1-3
CASSERQGAGNTIYF
TGTGCCAGCAGTGAAAGACAGGGGGCAGGAAACACCATATATTTT
>TRBV19|-|-|TRBJ1-1
CASTMGVGNTEAFF
TGTGCCAGTACTATGGGCGTGGGCAACACTGAAGCTTTCTTT
>TRBV5-4|TRBD2|-|TRBJ2-3
CASSLGLAGGRGTDTQYF
TGTGCCAGCAGCTTAGGACTAGCGGGAGGGCGGGGTACAGATACGCAGTATTTT
>TRBV7-9|TRBD1|-|TRBJ2-1
CASSLAPTGEDYNEQFF
TGTGCCAGCAGCTTAGCGCCGACAGGGGAAGATTACAATGAGCAGTTCTTC
>TRBV5-4|TRBD2|-|TRBJ2-1
CASSYTSGGRSGKQFF
TGTGCCAGCAGCTACACTAGCGGGGGCCGGAGTGGCAAGCAGTTCTTC
>TRBV2|TRBD2|-|TRBJ2-1
CASSESPGERGYNEQFF
TGTGCCAGCAGTGAAAGCCCTGGGGAGCGGGGGTACAATGAGCAGTTCTTC
>TRBV5-1|TRBD1|-|TRBJ2-4
CASSDLRGPLNIQYF
TGCGCCAGCTCGGACCTCAGGGGGCCGTTAAACATTCAGTACTTC
>TRBV15|TRBD1|-|TRBJ2-5
CATSPEGTGNQETQYF
TGTGCCACCAGCCCTGAGGGGACAGGGAACCAAGAGACCCAGTACTTC
>TRBV9|-|-|TRBJ1-1
CASSVVGQGGEAFF
TGTGCCAGCAGCGTAGTTGGGCAGGGAGGGGAAGCTTTCTTT
>TRBV2|TRBD2|once|TRBJ2-2
CASRGTSAGELFF
TGTGCCAGCAGGGGGACTAGCGCCGGGGAGCTGTTTTTT
>TRBV30|-|-|TRBJ2-3
CAWNLAGRADTQYF
TGTGCCTGGAATCTGGCAGGGCGGGCAGATACGCAGTATTTT
>TRBV5-1|TRBD1|-|TRBJ1-4
CASSFVGQGNEKLFF
TGCGCCAGCAGCTTTGTCGGACAGGGAAATGAAAAACTGTTTTTT
>TRBV19|TRBD1|-|TRBJ2-1
CASSPWTGGNNEQFF
TGTGCCAGTAGTCCCTGGACAGGGGGAAACAATGAGCAGTTCTTC
>TRBV27|TRBD1|-|TRBJ1-5
CASRDSGTANQPQHF
TGTGCCAGCAGGGATTCCGGGACAGCTAATCAGCCCCAGCATTTT
>TRBV7-3|-|-|TRBJ1-1
CASSLITGGEAFF
TGTGCCAGCAGCTTAATAACCGGGGGTGAAGCTTTCTTT
>TRBV15|-|-|TRBJ2-3
CATSRGGRRTTDTQYF
TGTGCCACCAGCAGAGGGGGGAGACGGACCACAGATACGCAGTATTTT
>TRBV27|TRBD1|-|TRBJ2-7
CASSLKLTGGEQYF
TGTGCCAGCAGTCTAAAGCTTACAGGGGGCGAGCAGTACTTC
>TRBV9|-|-|TRBJ2-2
CASSWGTGELFF
TGTGCCAGCAGCTGGGGGACCGGGGAGCTGTTTTTT
>TRBV27|-|-|TRBJ2-4
CASSLYSATPPFF
TGTGCCAGCAGTTTATATTCGGCGACTCCGCCGTTCTTC
>TRBV6-7|TRBD2|-|TRBJ2-2
CASSYSQGLETGELFF
TGTGCCAGCAGTTACTCGCAGGGACTAGAGACCGGGGAGCTGTTTTTT
>TRBV19|TRBD1|-|TRBJ2-7
CATSTGTSYEQYF
TGTGCCACTTCGACAGGGACATCCTACGAGCAGTACTTC
>TRBV7-8|TRBD2|-|TRBJ2-1
CASSPRKSGRHNEQFF
TGTGCCAGCAGCCCCCGGAAAAGCGGGAGGCACAATGAGCAGTTCTTC
>TRBV27|-|-|TRBJ2-3
CASSWGADITYTQYF
TGTGCCAGCAGTTGGGGAGCGGACATCACATATACGCAGTATTTT
>TRBV6-4|-|-|TRBJ2-2
CASSDRNTGELFF
TGTGCCAGCAGTGACAGGAACACCGGGGAGCTGTTTTTT
>TRBV9|-|-|TRBJ2-2
CASSVWGGANTGELFF
TGTGCCAGCAGCGTATGGGGCGGGGCGAACACCGGGGAGCTGTTTTTT
>TRBV6-1|-|-|TRBJ2-2
CASSYRKKTGELFF
TGTGCCAGCAGTTATAGGAAGAAAACCGGGGAGCTGTTTTTT
>TRBV11-2|-|-|TRBJ2-7
CASSLSGVVYEQYF
TGTGCCAGCAGCTTAAGTGGGGTCGTCTACGAGCAGTACTTC
>TRBV5-1|-|-|TRBJ1-3
CASSPVGGGGNTIYF
TGCGCCAGCAGCCCCGTCGGGGGGGGCGGAAACACCATATATTTT
>TRBV19|-|-|TRBJ2-7
CASSIGIGNSYEQYF
TGTGCCAGTAGTATAGGTATCGGGAACTCCTACGAGCAGTACTTC
>TRBV27|-|-|TRBJ2-1
CASSPLAVRGNEQFF
TGTGCCAGCAGTCCCCTGGCGGTTCGGGGTAATGAGCAGTTCTTC
>TRBV2|-|-|TRBJ1-5
CASSDPLDINQPQHF
TGTGCCAGCAGTGACCCGTTGGACATTAATCAGCCCCAGCATTTT
>TRBV5-4|-|-|TRBJ1-1
CASSPSREANTEAFF
TGTGCCAGCAGCCCAAGCCGGGAGGCGAACACTGAAGCTTTCTTT